This record covers a single T cell receptor beta chain. Antigen: not known. The germline V and J ends were trimmed by 4 bases and 4 bases, with 15 bases remaining between them. Per the germline V gene, CDR1 is SGHRS and CDR2 is YFSETQ. The CDR3 covers 14 residues. The record originates from a study of CD8 T cells in ankylosing spondylitis. Findings and limits, study-wide: Characteristic of ankylosing spondylitis blood, it appeared, was a TCR beta motif comprising about 8 highly homologous variants. Certain motif variants had earlier been reported in reactive arthritis synovial fluid and blood.

TCRdb called the 5' RACE reads again in MiXCR, with one record for every CDR3 protein. The table includes roughly 180,000 distinct CDR3 sequences, around 13% detected once. V and J are TRBV5-1 and TRBJ2-7; D tentatively reads TRBD1 or TRBD2 (5 bases each). The sample comprised blood, either unsorted or a sorted T cell fraction (not recorded which). The clonotype originates from a male donor with ankylosing spondylitis or in good health (not recorded which). The CDR3 bases are TGCGCCAGCAGCGGCACCGGGACGGATTACGAGCAGTACTTC. Protein sequence: CASSGTGTDYEQYF.